This is a list of T cell receptor beta chains from one sample in a study of radiotherapy plus CTLA-4 blockade in lung cancer. The repertoire was sequenced with immunoSEQ multiplex PCR; TCRdb's copy has only in-frame clones and lacks some. The sample lists 55,000 to 65,000 clones, over 65% seen once, with 3.5% to 4% in the top ten. The sequencing here drew on peripheral blood, taken from a patient treated with radiotherapy plus ipilimumab. These receptors came from a human donor with non-small cell lung cancer who had a partial response to radiotherapy plus ipilimumab. CDR3s include the opening cysteine and the closing phenylalanine or tryptophan. The D gene is left open where the match is weak. Not every row has a clone size; where given, it reads once, few, many or a size class.

D: TRBD1
J: TRBJ2-1
size: few
V: TRBV6-5
CDR3: CASRGDSRHEQFF
DNA: TGTGCCAGCAGGGGGGACAGTCGTCATGAGCAGTTCTTC

D: TRBD2
J: TRBJ2-3
size: once
V: TRBV5-1
CDR3: CASSSGLAGGHTDTQYF
DNA: TGCGCCAGCAGCTCCGGACTAGCGGGGGGGCACACAGATACGCAGTATTTT

D: TRBD1
J: TRBJ2-5
size: -
V: TRBV15
CDR3: CATSTRQGRSQETQYF
DNA: TGTGCCACCAGCACCCGACAGGGGAGATCCCAAGAGACCCAGTACTTC

D: -
J: TRBJ2-2
size: -
V: TRBV5-5
CDR3: CASSSGILNTGELFF
DNA: TGTGCCAGCAGTTCGGGGATCCTTAACACCGGGGAGCTGTTTTTT

D: TRBD2
J: TRBJ2-7
size: -
V: TRBV28
CDR3: CASSWFPGTSGAHEQYF
DNA: TGTGCCAGCAGTTGGTTTCCGGGGACTAGCGGGGCCCACGAGCAGTACTTC

D: TRBD1
J: TRBJ1-5
size: few
V: TRBV7-2
CDR3: CASSLVGQGHQPQHF
DNA: TGTGCCAGCAGCTTAGTGGGACAGGGTCATCAGCCCCAGCATTTT

D: -
J: TRBJ1-2
size: -
V: TRBV28
CDR3: CASSSQGYGYTF
DNA: TGTGCCAGCAGTTCCCAGGGGTATGGCTACACCTTC

D: -
J: TRBJ1-5
size: few
V: TRBV7-9
CDR3: CASSFGRDNQPQHF
DNA: TGTGCCAGCAGCTTTGGGAGGGACAATCAGCCCCAGCATTTT

D: TRBD1
J: TRBJ1-2
size: once
V: TRBV19
CDR3: CASSLDRGQDGYTF
DNA: TGTGCCAGTAGCCTGGACAGGGGGCAGGATGGCTACACCTTC

D: -
J: TRBJ1-2
size: -
V: TRBV4-1
CDR3: CASSQVSEDGYTF
DNA: TGCGCCAGCAGCCAAGTCAGCGAGGATGGCTACACCTTC

D: -
J: TRBJ2-3
size: -
V: TRBV5-8
CDR3: CASSLNGGLATDTQYF
DNA: TGTGCCAGCAGCTTGAATGGGGGCCTCGCAACGGATACGCAGTATTTT

D: TRBD1
J: TRBJ2-1
size: -
V: TRBV7-9
CDR3: CASSPGTGGSEQFF
DNA: TGTGCCAGCAGCCCTGGGACAGGGGGCAGTGAGCAGTTCTTC

D: TRBD1
J: TRBJ1-4
size: -
V: TRBV5-6
CDR3: CASSLLQGGNEKLFF
DNA: TGTGCCAGCAGCTTACTACAGGGGGGGAATGAAAAACTGTTTTTT

D: -
J: TRBJ2-3
size: -
V: TRBV5-6
CDR3: CASSFRGLTDTQYF
DNA: TGTGCCAGCAGCTTTCGGGGACTCACAGATACGCAGTATTTT

D: -
J: TRBJ1-5
size: -
V: TRBV27
CDR3: CASSPGTPGGGSNQPQHF
DNA: TGTGCCAGCAGTCCAGGGACCCCGGGTGGGGGGAGCAATCAGCCCCAGCATTTT

D: TRBD1
J: TRBJ1-1
size: medium-sized
V: TRBV19
CDR3: CASSKGQQNTEAFF
DNA: TGTGCCAGTAGTAAGGGACAGCAGAACACTGAAGCTTTCTTT

D: -
J: TRBJ2-7
size: -
V: TRBV13
CDR3: CASSLWDNSYEQYF
DNA: TGTGCCAGCAGCTTATGGGACAACTCCTACGAGCAGTACTTC

D: TRBD2
J: TRBJ2-1
size: -
V: TRBV7-9
CDR3: CASSPGLGYNEQFF
DNA: TGTGCCAGCAGCCCTGGACTAGGCTACAATGAGCAGTTCTTC

D: -
J: TRBJ2-7
size: -
V: TRBV19
CDR3: CASSTRQPYEQYF
DNA: TGTGCCAGTAGTACTCGACAGCCTTACGAGCAGTACTTC

D: -
J: TRBJ2-7
size: -
V: TRBV7-2
CDR3: CASSLFTEDNEQYF
DNA: TGTGCCAGCAGCTTATTTACAGAAGACAACGAGCAGTACTTC

D: -
J: TRBJ1-1
size: once
V: TRBV9
CDR3: CASSRGGIATNTEAFF
DNA: TGTGCCAGCAGCCGTGGAGGTATAGCCACGAACACTGAAGCTTTCTTT

D: TRBD1
J: TRBJ2-5
size: once
V: TRBV5-1
CDR3: CASSLGVQGWETQYF
DNA: TGCGCCAGCAGCTTGGGTGTACAGGGGTGGGAGACCCAGTACTTC

D: TRBD2
J: TRBJ2-1
size: -
V: TRBV7-9
CDR3: CASSLVVAGGPNEQFF
DNA: TGTGCCAGCAGCTTAGTCGTAGCGGGGGGGCCCAATGAGCAGTTCTTC

D: TRBD1
J: TRBJ1-2
size: -
V: TRBV9
CDR3: CASSVGRQGLDGYTF
DNA: TGTGCCAGCAGCGTAGGGAGACAGGGACTTGATGGCTACACCTTC

D: -
J: TRBJ2-5
size: -
V: TRBV4-2
CDR3: CASSQLSQEETQYF
DNA: TGTGCCAGCAGCCAACTTTCACAGGAAGAGACCCAGTACTTC

D: TRBD2
J: TRBJ2-1
size: -
V: TRBV10-1
CDR3: CASSEQTSGTYNEQFF
DNA: TGCGCCAGCAGTGAACAGACTAGCGGGACCTACAATGAGCAGTTCTTC

D: -
J: TRBJ2-1
size: few
V: TRBV27
CDR3: CASSLAGPSYNEQFF
DNA: TGTGCCAGCAGTTTAGCAGGTCCTTCCTACAATGAGCAGTTCTTC

D: -
J: TRBJ1-2
size: -
V: TRBV19
CDR3: CASSYLDFNYGYTF
DNA: TGTGCCAGTAGTTATCTCGACTTTAACTATGGCTACACCTTC

D: -
J: TRBJ1-6
size: -
V: TRBV7-2
CDR3: CASSQDVGAANSPLHF
DNA: TGTGCCAGCAGCCAAGATGTGGGGGCAGCAAATTCACCCCTCCACTTT

D: -
J: TRBJ2-1
size: -
V: TRBV1
CDR3: CTSSRSTSGGAPVNNEQFF
DNA: TGCACCAGCAGCCGGAGCACTAGCGGGGGGGCGCCGGTCAACAATGAGCAGTTCTTC

D: TRBD1
J: TRBJ1-1
size: -
V: TRBV7-2
CDR3: CASRFTGGKTEAFF
DNA: TGTGCCAGCAGGTTCACAGGGGGCAAGACTGAAGCTTTCTTT

D: -
J: TRBJ1-1
size: -
V: TRBV7-2
CDR3: CASSSRANTEAFF
DNA: TGTGCCAGCAGCTCCAGGGCGAACACTGAAGCTTTCTTT

D: -
J: TRBJ2-3
size: -
V: TRBV5-1
CDR3: CASSLDRSTDTQYF
DNA: TGCGCCAGCAGCTTGGACAGAAGCACAGATACGCAGTATTTT

D: -
J: TRBJ2-4
size: -
V: TRBV6-1
CDR3: CASGRGAGIQYF
DNA: TGTGCCAGCGGGAGGGGGGCTGGCATTCAGTACTTC

D: TRBD2
J: TRBJ2-3
size: -
V: TRBV13
CDR3: CASSMGLAADTQYF
DNA: TGTGCCAGCAGCATGGGACTAGCAGCAGATACGCAGTATTTT

D: -
J: TRBJ2-5
size: -
V: TRBV18
CDR3: CASSTVQETQYF
DNA: TGTGCCAGCTCAACCGTCCAGGAGACCCAGTACTTC

D: TRBD2
J: TRBJ2-5
size: -
V: TRBV5-6
CDR3: CASSLTSGGVEETQYF
DNA: TGTGCCAGCAGCTTGACTAGCGGGGGGGTAGAAGAGACCCAGTACTTC

D: TRBD1
J: TRBJ1-6
size: -
V: TRBV7-6
CDR3: CASSQVTGGSYNSPLHF
DNA: TGTGCCAGCAGCCAAGTTACAGGGGGTAGCTATAATTCACCCCTCCACTTT

D: -
J: TRBJ2-2
size: -
V: TRBV9
CDR3: CASSDRPGTTNTGELFF
DNA: TGTGCCAGCAGCGACCGTCCCGGGACAACGAACACCGGGGAGCTGTTTTTT

D: TRBD1
J: TRBJ2-1
size: -
V: TRBV7-3
CDR3: CASSLVRGRDNEQFF
DNA: TGTGCCAGCAGCTTAGTCAGGGGGCGCGACAATGAGCAGTTCTTC

D: -
J: TRBJ2-7
size: -
V: TRBV7-3
CDR3: CASSPQGTSSEQYF
DNA: TGTGCCAGCAGCCCGCAGGGGACGAGTTCCGAGCAGTACTTC

D: TRBD1
J: TRBJ1-4
size: -
V: TRBV7-6
CDR3: CASSFGTGKGEKLFF
DNA: TGTGCCAGCAGCTTTGGGACAGGGAAGGGGGAAAAACTGTTTTTT

D: -
J: TRBJ2-2
size: -
V: TRBV6-5
CDR3: CASRLNTGELFF
DNA: TGTGCCAGCAGACTGAACACCGGGGAGCTGTTTTTT

D: -
J: TRBJ2-7
size: -
V: TRBV11-2
CDR3: CASSLFHIGGEQYF
DNA: TGTGCCAGCAGCTTATTTCATATCGGGGGCGAGCAGTACTTC

D: TRBD1
J: TRBJ2-1
size: -
V: TRBV6-6
CDR3: CASTPQGTGNNEQFF
DNA: TGTGCCAGCACCCCTCAGGGGACAGGCAACAATGAGCAGTTCTTC

D: TRBD1
J: TRBJ2-1
size: -
V: TRBV4-1
CDR3: CASSQGQGLYNEQFF
DNA: TGCGCCAGCAGCCAAGGACAGGGGTTATACAATGAGCAGTTCTTC

D: TRBD1
J: TRBJ1-1
size: few
V: TRBV4-3
CDR3: CASTPTKGATEAFF
DNA: TGCGCCAGCACCCCGACGAAGGGGGCCACTGAAGCTTTCTTT

D: -
J: TRBJ1-6
size: once
V: TRBV11-2
CDR3: CASSQLTGNSPLHF
DNA: TGTGCCAGCAGCCAACTGACGGGAAATTCACCCCTCCACTTT

D: -
J: TRBJ2-1
size: -
V: TRBV7-9
CDR3: CASTHRGTTYNEQFF
DNA: TGTGCCAGCACCCATAGGGGAACCACCTACAATGAGCAGTTCTTC

D: -
J: TRBJ2-1
size: -
V: TRBV6-5
CDR3: CASSYQGEQFF
DNA: TGTGCCAGCAGTTACCAGGGGGAGCAGTTCTTC

D: TRBD2
J: TRBJ2-3
size: -
V: TRBV5-1
CDR3: CASSLLATSGAEADTQYF
DNA: TGCGCCAGCAGCTTGTTAGCGACTAGCGGGGCCGAGGCAGATACGCAGTATTTT

D: -
J: TRBJ1-5
size: -
V: TRBV19
CDR3: CASRDLGGPARQPQHF
DNA: TGTGCCAGTAGGGACCTAGGGGGACCAGCACGGCAGCCCCAGCATTTT

D: -
J: TRBJ1-6
size: -
V: TRBV30
CDR3: CAWRPTYYNSPLHF
DNA: TGTGCCTGGAGACCAACCTACTATAATTCACCCCTCCACTTT